This T cell receptor (beta chain) appears in the sequencing data of a study of post-analysis software for immune sequencing data. This clonotype was picked up a small number of times. Presence of unique molecular identifiers characterized the TCR beta cDNA libraries. TCRdb re-derived calls from the PCR reads in MiXCR, one entry per CDR3 protein. The table shows hundreds of thousands of distinct CDR3 sequences, with 55% to 70% occurring only once. This TCR derives from a girl aged 2 to 9 with multiple sclerosis. Sequenced sample: blood.

The CDR3 protein is CASSLKSPQIAGVNEQFF. DNA of the CDR3: TGTGCCAGCAGCTTAAAATCGCCGCAGATAGCGGGAGTGAATGAGCAGTTCTTC. This chain uses TRBV7-3 with TRBJ2-1; 9 nucleotides align to TRBD2. With V trimmed by 1 base and J by 7 bases, 14 bases remained unmatched. This CDR3 region has 18 residues. Germline loops: CDR1 SGHTA, CDR2 FQGTGA.